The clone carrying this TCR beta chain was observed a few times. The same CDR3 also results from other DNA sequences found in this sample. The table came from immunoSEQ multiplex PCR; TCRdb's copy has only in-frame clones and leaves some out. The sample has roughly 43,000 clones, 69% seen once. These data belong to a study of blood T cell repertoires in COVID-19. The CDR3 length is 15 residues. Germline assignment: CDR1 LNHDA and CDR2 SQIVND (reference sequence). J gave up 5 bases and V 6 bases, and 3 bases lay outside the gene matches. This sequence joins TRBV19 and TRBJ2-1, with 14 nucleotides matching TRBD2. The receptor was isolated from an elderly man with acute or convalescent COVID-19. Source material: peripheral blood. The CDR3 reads CASSQGLAGDNEQFF. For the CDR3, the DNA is TGTGCCAGTAGCCAGGGACTAGCGGGGGACAATGAGCAGTTCTTC.